The source of this TCR beta chain is a study of T-cell memory formation after mild COVID-19. Whole-study results and caveats: Later expanders leaned CD4+, whereas clones that contracted between day 15 and 85 were balanced CD4/CD8. CD4+ contracting clones were found mainly in CM and EM, and CD8+ ones in EMRA.

There are a few counts of this clonotype. The antigen is undetermined. The germline V gene encodes CDR1 SQVTM and CDR2 ANQGSEA. The CDR3 is 13 residues long. The V end was cut by 6 bases, the J end by 12 bases, with 21 bases between. After 5'RACE with constant-segment primers, TCR alpha and TCR beta cDNA libraries carrying sample barcodes and UMIs were obtained. From the 5' RACE reads, TCRdb called clonotypes with MiXCR, one entry per CDR3 protein. The data show about 340,000 distinct CDR3 sequences, with approximately 15% seen just once and about 20% held by the top ten. The sequence was obtained from a man aged 18 to 29 who had mild COVID-19 (a few samples of this study predate the infection). Cell type and time point are not known. Sequences were obtained from PBMCs or a T cell subset sorted from them (not recorded which). The chain couples TRBV29-1 to TRBJ2-1; D is possibly TRBD1 (5 bases). The chain's CDR3 is CSVAPQSGPRQFF. The CDR3 nucleotides are TGCAGCGTCGCTCCGCAGTCAGGGCCCCGGCAGTTCTTC.